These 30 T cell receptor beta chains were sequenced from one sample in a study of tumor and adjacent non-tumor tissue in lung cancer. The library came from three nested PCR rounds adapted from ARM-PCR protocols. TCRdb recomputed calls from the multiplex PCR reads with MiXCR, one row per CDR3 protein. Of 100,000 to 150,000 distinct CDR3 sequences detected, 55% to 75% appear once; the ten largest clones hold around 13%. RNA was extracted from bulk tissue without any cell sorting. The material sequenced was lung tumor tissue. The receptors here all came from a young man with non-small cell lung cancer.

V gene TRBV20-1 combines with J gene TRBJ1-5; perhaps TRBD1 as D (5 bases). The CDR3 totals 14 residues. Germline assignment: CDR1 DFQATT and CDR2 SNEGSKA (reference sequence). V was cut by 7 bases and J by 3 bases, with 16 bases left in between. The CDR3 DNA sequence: TGCAGTGTTAATGGAGGACATTTCAATCAGCCCCAGCATTTT. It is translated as CSVNGGHFNQPQHF.

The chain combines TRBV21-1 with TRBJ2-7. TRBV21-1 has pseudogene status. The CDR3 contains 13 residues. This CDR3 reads CASGYLSSYEQYF. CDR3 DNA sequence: TGTGCCAGCGGGTACCTGAGCTCCTACGAGCAGTACTTC.

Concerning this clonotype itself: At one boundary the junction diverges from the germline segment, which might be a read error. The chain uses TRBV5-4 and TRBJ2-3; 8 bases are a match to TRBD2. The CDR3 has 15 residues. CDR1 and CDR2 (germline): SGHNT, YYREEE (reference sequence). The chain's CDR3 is CASSSTGLGTDTQYF. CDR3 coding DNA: TGTGCCAGCAGCTCGACGGGACTAGGCACAGATACACAGTATTTT.

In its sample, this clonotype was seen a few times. CDR3 nucleotide sequence: TGCGCCAGCAGCTGGGGACATATCGCGAACACCGGGGAGCTGTTTTTT. Translating gives CASSWGHIANTGELFF. The V and J genes are TRBV5-1 and TRBJ2-2; possible D gene TRBD1, 6 bases. CDR1 is SGHRS and CDR2 is YFSETQ in the germline V gene. The V and J ends lost 3 bases and 0 bases respectively, with 12 bases between them. The CDR3 sequence is 16 residues long.

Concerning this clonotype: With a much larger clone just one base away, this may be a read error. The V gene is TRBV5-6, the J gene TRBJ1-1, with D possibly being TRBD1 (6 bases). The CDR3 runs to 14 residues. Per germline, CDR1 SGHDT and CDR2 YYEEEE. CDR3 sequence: CVSRGEGRDQEAFF. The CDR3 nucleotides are TGTGTCAGCAGGGGTGAGGGCAGGGACCAGGAAGCTTTCTTT.

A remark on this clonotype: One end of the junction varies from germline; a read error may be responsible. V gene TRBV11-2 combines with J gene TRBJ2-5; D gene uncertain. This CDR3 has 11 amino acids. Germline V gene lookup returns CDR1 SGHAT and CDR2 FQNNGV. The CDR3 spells CISSLGETQYF. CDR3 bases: TGTATCAGCAGCTTAGGAGAGACTCAGTACTTC.

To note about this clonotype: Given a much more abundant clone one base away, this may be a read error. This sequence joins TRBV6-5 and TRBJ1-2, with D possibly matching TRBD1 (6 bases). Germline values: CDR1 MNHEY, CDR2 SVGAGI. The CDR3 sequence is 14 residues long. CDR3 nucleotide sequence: TGTGCCAGCAGTCAAACCGGGGGGGGCTATAGCTACACCTTC. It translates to CASSQTGGGYSYTF.

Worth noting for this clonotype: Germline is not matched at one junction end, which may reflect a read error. DNA for the CDR3: TGTGCCAGGAGGTTAGAGGGGTTGAATGGCTACACTTTC. Protein: CARRLEGLNGYTF. The chain links TRBV11-2 to TRBJ1-2; a possible D gene is TRBD1 (5 bases). The CDR3 loop spans 13 amino acids. Germline loops: CDR1 SGHAT, CDR2 FQNNGV.

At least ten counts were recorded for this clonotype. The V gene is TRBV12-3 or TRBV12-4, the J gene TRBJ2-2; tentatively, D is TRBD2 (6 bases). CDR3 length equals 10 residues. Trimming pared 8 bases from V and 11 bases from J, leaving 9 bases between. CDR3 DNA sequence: TGTGCCAGCGGAGGGGCAGAGCTGTTTTTT. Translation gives CASGGAELFF.

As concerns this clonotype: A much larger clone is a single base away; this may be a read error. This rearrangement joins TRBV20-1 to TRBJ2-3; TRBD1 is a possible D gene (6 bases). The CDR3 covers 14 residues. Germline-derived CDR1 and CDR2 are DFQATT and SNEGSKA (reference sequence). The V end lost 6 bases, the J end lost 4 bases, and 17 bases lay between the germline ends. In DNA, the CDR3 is TGCAGTGCCCCGGGACACCCCAGTCCAGATACGCAGTATTTT. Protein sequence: CSAPGHPSPDTQYF.

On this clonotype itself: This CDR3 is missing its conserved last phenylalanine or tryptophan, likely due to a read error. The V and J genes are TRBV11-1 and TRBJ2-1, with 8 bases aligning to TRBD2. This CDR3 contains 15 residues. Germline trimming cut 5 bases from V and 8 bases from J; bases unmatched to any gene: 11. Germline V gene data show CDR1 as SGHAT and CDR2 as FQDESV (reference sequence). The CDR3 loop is CASSVFLAGVDEQFL. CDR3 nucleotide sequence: TGTGCCAGCAGCGTGTTCCTAGCGGGCGTCGATGAGCAGTTCCTC.

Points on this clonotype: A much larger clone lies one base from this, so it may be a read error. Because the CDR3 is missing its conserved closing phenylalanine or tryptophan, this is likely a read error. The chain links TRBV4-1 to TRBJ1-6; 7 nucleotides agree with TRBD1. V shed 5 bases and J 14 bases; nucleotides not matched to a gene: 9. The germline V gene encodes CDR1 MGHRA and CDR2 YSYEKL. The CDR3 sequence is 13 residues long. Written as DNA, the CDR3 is TGCGCCAGCAGCTTGTCGACAGGGCGAACCCTCCACTCT. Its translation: CASSLSTGRTLHS.

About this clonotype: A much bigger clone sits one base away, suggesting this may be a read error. As DNA, the CDR3 is TGTGCCAGCGCCCTGGCTCGAGGGGATGCCTACGAGCAGTACTTC. Its protein product is CASALARGDAYEQYF. The chain links TRBV4-2 to TRBJ2-7; either TRBD1 or TRBD2 may fit D (5 bases each). V lost 8 bases to trimming and J lost 2 bases, with 19 bases between them. Germline assignment: CDR1 LGHNA and CDR2 YNFKEQ. This CDR3 is 15 amino acids long.

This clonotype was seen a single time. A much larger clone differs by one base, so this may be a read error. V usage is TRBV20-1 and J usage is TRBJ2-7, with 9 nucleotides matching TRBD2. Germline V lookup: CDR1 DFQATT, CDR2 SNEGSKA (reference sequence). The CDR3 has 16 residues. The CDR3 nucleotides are TGCAATGCTAGACTTGCGACTAGCGGCCTATCCTACGAGCAGTACTTC. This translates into CNARLATSGLSYEQYF.

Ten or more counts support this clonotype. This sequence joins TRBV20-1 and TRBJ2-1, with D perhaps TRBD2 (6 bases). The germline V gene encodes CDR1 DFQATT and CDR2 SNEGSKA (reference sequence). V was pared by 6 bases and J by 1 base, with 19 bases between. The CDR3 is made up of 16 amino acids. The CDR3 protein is CSASFGEAVSYNEQFF. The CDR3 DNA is TGCAGTGCCTCATTTGGGGAGGCGGTTTCCTACAATGAGCAGTTCTTC.

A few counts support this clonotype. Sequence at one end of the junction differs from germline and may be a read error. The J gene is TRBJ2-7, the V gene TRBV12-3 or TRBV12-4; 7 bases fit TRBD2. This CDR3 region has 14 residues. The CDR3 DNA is TGTGCCGGCAGTTTATACGGGACTACTTACGAGCAGTACTTC. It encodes CAGSLYGTTYEQYF.

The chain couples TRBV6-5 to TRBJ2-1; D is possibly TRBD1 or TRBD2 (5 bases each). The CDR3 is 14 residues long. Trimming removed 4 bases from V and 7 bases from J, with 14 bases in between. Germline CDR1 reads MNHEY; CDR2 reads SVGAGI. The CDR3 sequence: CASSSSGAVNEQFF. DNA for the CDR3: TGTGCCAGCAGTTCCTCCGGGGCAGTTAATGAGCAGTTCTTC.

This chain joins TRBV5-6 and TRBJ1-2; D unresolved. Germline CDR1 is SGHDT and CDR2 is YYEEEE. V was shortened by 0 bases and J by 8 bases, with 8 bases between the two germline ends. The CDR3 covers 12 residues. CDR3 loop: CASSLADYGYTF. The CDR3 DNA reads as TGTGCCAGCAGCTTGGCCGATTACGGCTACACCTTC.

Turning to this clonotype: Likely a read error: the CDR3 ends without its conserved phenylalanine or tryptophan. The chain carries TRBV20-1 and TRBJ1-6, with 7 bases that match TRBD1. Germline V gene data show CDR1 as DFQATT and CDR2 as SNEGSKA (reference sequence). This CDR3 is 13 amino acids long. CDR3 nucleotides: TGCAGTGCCACGACAGGGTCAGGTTCACACCTCCACCTT. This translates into CSATTGSGSHLHL.

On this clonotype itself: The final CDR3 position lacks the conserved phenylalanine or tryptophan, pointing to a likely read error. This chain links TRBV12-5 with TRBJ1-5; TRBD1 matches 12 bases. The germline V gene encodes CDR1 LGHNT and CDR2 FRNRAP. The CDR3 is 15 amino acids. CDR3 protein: CVSGGTGGFNQPQHL. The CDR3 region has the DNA TGTGTTAGTGGGGGGACAGGGGGCTTCAATCAGCCCCAGCATTTA.

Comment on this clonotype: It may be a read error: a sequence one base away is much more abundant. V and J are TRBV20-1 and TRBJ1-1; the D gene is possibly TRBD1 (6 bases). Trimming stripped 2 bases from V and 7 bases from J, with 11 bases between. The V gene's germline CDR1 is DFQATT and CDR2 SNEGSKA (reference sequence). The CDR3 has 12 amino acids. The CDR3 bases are TGCAGTGCTAGATATAGGGGGATTGAAGCTTTCTTT. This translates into CSARYRGIEAFF.

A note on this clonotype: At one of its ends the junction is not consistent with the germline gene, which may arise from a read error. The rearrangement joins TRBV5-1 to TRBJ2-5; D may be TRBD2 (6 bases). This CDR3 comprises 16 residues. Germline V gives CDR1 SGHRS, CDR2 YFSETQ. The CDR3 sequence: CAGSLAPGSRQETQYF. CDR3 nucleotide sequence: TGCGCCGGCAGCTTGGCCCCCGGGAGTCGTCAAGAGACCCAGTACTTC.

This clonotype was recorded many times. The CDR3, as DNA: TGCAGTGCTAGAGCGGCTAGCGGGAGGTCGAACACCGGGGAGCTGTTTTTT. Its protein is CSARAASGRSNTGELFF. V and J are TRBV20-1 and TRBJ2-2; 11 bases match TRBD2. The CDR3 runs to 17 residues. Germline CDR1 is DFQATT and CDR2 is SNEGSKA (reference sequence). Trimming removed 1 base from V and 0 bases from J; junction bases left unmatched: 4.

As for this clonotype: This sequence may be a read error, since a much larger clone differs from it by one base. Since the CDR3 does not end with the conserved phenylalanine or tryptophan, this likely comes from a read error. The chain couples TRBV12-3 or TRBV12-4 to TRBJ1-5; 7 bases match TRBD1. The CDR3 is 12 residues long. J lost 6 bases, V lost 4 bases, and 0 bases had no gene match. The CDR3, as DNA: TGTGCCAGCAGTTCAGGGGGTCAGCCCCAGCATTCT. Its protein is CASSSGGQPQHS.

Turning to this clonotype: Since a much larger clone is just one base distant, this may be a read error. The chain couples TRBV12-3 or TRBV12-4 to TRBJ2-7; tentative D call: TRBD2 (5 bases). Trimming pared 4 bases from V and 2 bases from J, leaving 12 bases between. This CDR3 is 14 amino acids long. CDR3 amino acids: CASSSWEHPYEQYF. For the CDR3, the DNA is TGTGCCAGCAGTTCCTGGGAGCACCCCTACGAGCAGTACTTC.

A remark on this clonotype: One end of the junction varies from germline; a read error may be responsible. The CDR3 DNA is TGCAGTGCTAGATCCCGCCTTAGCGGGGAACTGTTTTTT. It translates to CSARSRLSGELFF. The chain carries TRBV20-1 and TRBJ2-2; 8 positions match TRBD2. This CDR3 comprises 13 residues. Germline V lookup: CDR1 DFQATT, CDR2 SNEGSKA (reference sequence).

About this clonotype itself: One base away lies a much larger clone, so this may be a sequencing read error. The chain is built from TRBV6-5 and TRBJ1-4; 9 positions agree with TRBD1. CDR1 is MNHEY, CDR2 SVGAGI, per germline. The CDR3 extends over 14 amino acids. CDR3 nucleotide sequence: TGTACCAGCAGTTATGGGACAGGGTCTGAAAAACTGTTTTTT. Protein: CTSSYGTGSEKLFF.

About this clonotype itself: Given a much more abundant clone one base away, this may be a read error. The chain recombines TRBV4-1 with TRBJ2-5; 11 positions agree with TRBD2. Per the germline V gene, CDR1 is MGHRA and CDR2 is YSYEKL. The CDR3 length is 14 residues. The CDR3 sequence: CASSLAGGPEIQYF. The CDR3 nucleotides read TGCGCCAGCAGCCTAGCGGGGGGGCCAGAGATCCAGTACTTC.

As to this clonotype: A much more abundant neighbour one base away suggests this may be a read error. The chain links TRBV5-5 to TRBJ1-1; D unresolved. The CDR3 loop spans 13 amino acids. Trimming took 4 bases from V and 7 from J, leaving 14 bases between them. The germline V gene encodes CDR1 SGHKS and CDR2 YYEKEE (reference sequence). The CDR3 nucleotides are TGTGCCAGCAGCACGGAGCAGTACTATGAAGCTTTCTTT. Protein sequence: CASSTEQYYEAFF.

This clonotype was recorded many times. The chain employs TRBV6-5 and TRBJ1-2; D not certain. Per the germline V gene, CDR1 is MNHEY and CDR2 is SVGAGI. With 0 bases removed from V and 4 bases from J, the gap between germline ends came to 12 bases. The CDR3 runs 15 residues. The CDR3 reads CASSYSIGLPYGYTF. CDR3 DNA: TGTGCCAGCAGTTACTCGATAGGACTCCCCTATGGCTACACCTTC.